The 21 T cell receptor beta chains presented below share a single source sample, sequenced in a study of T cell responses to AZD1222 COVID-19 vaccine (dated by TCRdb to the early 2020s). The library was built by means of the immunoSEQ multiplex PCR assay. Held by TCRdb, this immuneACCESS table contains in-frame sequences only and omits some clones. Under half of the omission traces to an unresolved V gene where checked; the cause of the rest is unknown. Here the sample has tens of thousands of clones; 65% to 85% occur a single time. The biggest ten clones account for about a sixth of the sample. The time point tag for this specimen amounts to: about 28 days (+/-7) after the second vaccine dose. The sample in question was peripheral blood, obtained 28 days after the second AZD1222 dose. The receptor source for this set is an adult who received the AZD1222 COVID-19 vaccine.

This sequence joins TRBV5-1 and TRBJ2-3, with 11 bases aligning to TRBD2. The J segment lost 0 bases and the V segment lost 4 bases, leaving 10 bases of the junction unmatched. Germline V gene sequence: CDR1 SGHRS, CDR2 YFSETQ. This CDR3 is 18 amino acids long. CDR3 sequence: CASSPQVAGGISTDTQYF. CDR3 DNA: TGCGCCAGCAGCCCGCAGGTAGCGGGGGGGATCAGCACAGATACGCAGTATTTT.

The genes are TRBV11-2 and TRBJ1-3; D unclear. CDR1 is SGHAT, CDR2 FQNNGV, per germline. Trimming pared 3 bases from V and 0 bases from J, leaving 9 bases between. The CDR3 is made up of 15 amino acids. CDR3 sequence: CASSLDGRSGNTIYF. CDR3 DNA: TGTGCCAGCAGCTTGGACGGTCGCTCTGGAAACACCATATATTTT.

The chain couples TRBV6-5 to TRBJ2-2; 10 bases are shared with TRBD1. The germline V gene has CDR1 MNHEY and CDR2 SVGAGI. This CDR3 is built from 13 residues. Germline trimming cut 8 bases from V and 4 bases from J; bases unmatched to any gene: 1. Written as DNA, the CDR3 is TGTGCCAGCCGGACAGGGGGCACCGGGGAGCTGTTTTTT. This translates into CASRTGGTGELFF.

The CDR3 DNA sequence: TGTGCCAGTAGTATTGGCAGGGTACGGACTGAAGCTTTCTTT. As protein: CASSIGRVRTEAFF. The chain combines TRBV19 with TRBJ1-1; D possibly corresponds to TRBD1 (5 bases). The CDR3 totals 14 residues. Germline CDR1 and CDR2: LNHDA and SQIVND (reference sequence). Trimming removed 3 bases at V and 5 bases at J, with 13 bases between.

This chain links TRBV19 with TRBJ2-3; D unresolved. Germline V lookup: CDR1 LNHDA, CDR2 SQIVND (reference sequence). Trimming stripped 0 bases from V and 3 bases from J, with 7 bases between. CDR3 size: 14 residues. The DNA of the CDR3 is TGTGCCAGTAGTATAGACTCCAGAACAGATACGCAGTATTTT. Protein product: CASSIDSRTDTQYF.

This rearrangement joins TRBV11-2 to TRBJ2-2; no clear D gene. V gave up 4 bases and J gave up 6 bases, with 15 bases separating them. The CDR3 is made up of 15 amino acids. Germline-derived CDR1 and CDR2 are SGHAT and FQNNGV. The CDR3, as DNA: TGTGCCAGCAGCTCCCGAGACATTAAACCCGGGGAGCTGTTTTTT. Encoded protein: CASSSRDIKPGELFF.

V gene TRBV9 combines with J gene TRBJ1-5; TRBD1 matches 7 bases. V lost 0 bases and J lost 5; bases outside the gene matches: 5. This CDR3 comprises 15 residues. Looked up from germline, CDR1 is SGDLS and CDR2 is YYNGEE. The CDR3 DNA follows: TGTGCCAGCAGCGTAGGGGGACAGTACCATCAGCCCCAGCATTTT. This codes for CASSVGGQYHQPQHF.

The rearrangement joins TRBV19 to TRBJ1-1; 11 bases match TRBD1. Germline V gene lookup returns CDR1 LNHDA and CDR2 SQIVND (reference sequence). This CDR3 contains 15 residues. The ends lost 8 bases at V and 0 bases at J; junction bases unmatched: 5. Here the CDR3 DNA reads TGTGCCAGTCCCCCGGGACAGGGGGTGAACACTGAAGCTTTCTTT. This sequence encodes CASPPGQGVNTEAFF. The complete variable domain, with remaining parts taken from reference TRBV19 and TRBJ1-1, reads DGGITQSPKYLFRKEGQNVTLSCEQNLNHDAMYWYRQDPGQGLRLIYYSQIVNDFQKGDIAEGYSVSREKKESFPLTVTSAQKNPTAFYLCASPPGQGVNTEAFFGQGTRLTVV.

The CDR3 coding sequence is TGTGCCAGCAGATTACACACCGGGGAGCTGTTTTTT. Its protein product is CASRLHTGELFF. The chain uses TRBV12-3 or TRBV12-4 and TRBJ2-2; D gene uncertain. CDR3 size: 12 residues. The ends were cut back, 6 bases at V and 3 bases at J, with 5 bases in the middle.

The V gene is TRBV3-1 (or the pseudogene TRBV3-2), the J gene TRBJ2-2; D unresolved. Per the germline V gene, CDR1 is LGHDT and CDR2 is YNNKEL (reference sequence). The CDR3 totals 11 residues. V was pared by 4 bases and J by 6 bases, with 3 bases between. Here the CDR3 reads CASSRSGELFF. In DNA, the CDR3 is TGTGCCAGCAGCCGATCCGGGGAGCTGTTTTTT.

This chain uses TRBV6-5 with TRBJ1-4; D gene ambiguous. In germline, CDR1 is MNHEY, CDR2 SVGAGI. Trimming removed 9 bases from V and 0 bases from J, with 11 bases in between. There are 14 residues in the CDR3. The CDR3 is CARRQRATNEKLFF. The CDR3 region has the DNA TGTGCCAGGAGGCAAAGAGCAACTAATGAAAAACTGTTTTTT.

The chain employs TRBV18 and TRBJ2-5; 7 bases match TRBD1. Germline-derived CDR1 and CDR2 are KGHSH and LQKENI. Trimming cost V 5 bases and J 2 bases; bases outside gene matches: 2. The CDR3 totals 13 residues. Here the CDR3 reads CASSNRGQETQYF. CDR3 DNA: TGTGCCAGCTCAAACAGGGGACAAGAGACCCAGTACTTC.

The chain uses TRBV5-1 and TRBJ2-1; D unresolved. The CDR3 totals 15 residues. In germline, CDR1 is SGHRS, CDR2 YFSETQ. The V and J ends lost 0 bases and 0 bases respectively, with 7 bases between them. The CDR3 spells CASSLVASSYNEQFF. The CDR3 coding sequence is TGCGCCAGCAGCTTGGTGGCGTCCTCCTACAATGAGCAGTTCTTC.

In its sample, this clone was seen once. The CDR3 region is CASADRGWYGYTF. The DNA of the CDR3 is TGTGCCAGCGCCGACAGGGGCTGGTATGGCTACACCTTC. J is TRBJ1-2 and V is TRBV2; 8 bases fit TRBD1. J gave up 5 bases and V 8 bases, and 7 bases lay outside the gene matches. The CDR3 has 13 amino acids. CDR1 and CDR2 (germline): SNHLY, FYNNEI. Drawing the rest from reference TRBV2 and TRBJ1-2, the complete variable domain is EPEVTQTPSHQVTQMGQEVILRCVPISNHLYFYWYRQILGQKVEFLVSFYNNEISEKSEIFDDQFSVERPDGSNFTLKIRSTKLEDSAMYFCASADRGWYGYTFGSGTRLTVV.

Details on this clone: The junction shows a germline mismatch at one end, possibly a read error. J is TRBJ1-3 and V is TRBV12-3 or TRBV12-4, with D possibly matching TRBD1 (5 bases). CDR3 length equals 12 residues. CDR3 amino acids: CASSREGRNKDF. CDR3 nucleotide sequence: TGTGCCAGCAGCAGGGAGGGACGAAACAAGGATTTT.

This CDR3 reads CASRWGDTEAFF. CDR3 DNA: TGCGCCAGCCGGTGGGGAGACACTGAAGCTTTCTTT. The chain couples TRBV5-1 to TRBJ1-1; no firm D call. CDR1 is SGHRS, CDR2 YFSETQ, per germline. The V gene lost 7 bases and the J gene lost 3 bases, with 10 bases spanning the gap. There are 12 residues in the CDR3.

The chain recombines TRBV7-2 with TRBJ1-2; 7 positions agree with TRBD1. The V segment lost 2 bases and the J segment 5 bases; nucleotides outside the gene matches: 5. There are 14 residues in the CDR3. From germline, CDR1 is SGHTA and CDR2 FQGNSA. The CDR3 DNA reads TGTGCCAGCAGCTTACCGGGACAGTCTTATGGCTACACCTTC. As protein: CASSLPGQSYGYTF. Based on the CDR3 plus reference TRBV7-2 and TRBJ1-2, the full variable domain is GAGVSQSPSNKVTEKGKDVELRCDPISGHTALYWYRQSLGQGLEFLIYFQGNSAPDKSGLPSDRFSAERTGGSVSTLTIQRTQQEDSAVYLCASSLPGQSYGYTFGSGTRLTVV.

The rearrangement uses TRBV7-9 and TRBJ1-1; perhaps TRBD1 as D (6 bases). Germline-derived CDR1 and CDR2 are SEHNR and FQNEAQ (reference sequence). The V end lost 3 bases, the J end lost 1 base, and 6 bases lay between the germline ends. This CDR3 contains 13 residues. DNA of the CDR3: TGTGCCAGCAGCTTGGACAGGAACACTGAAGCTTTCTTT. Protein: CASSLDRNTEAFF.

Written as DNA, the CDR3 is TGTGCCAGCAGTGAAACCGGGACAGGGCAATCACCCCTCCACTTT. Its protein is CASSETGTGQSPLHF. V usage is TRBV6-1 and J usage is TRBJ1-6, with 9 nucleotides matching TRBD1. There are 15 residues in the CDR3. V was pared by 2 bases and J by 10 bases, with 6 bases of the junction left unmatched. Germline CDR1 reads MNHNS; CDR2 reads SASEGT.

V and J are TRBV3-1 (or the pseudogene TRBV3-2) and TRBJ1-4, with 7 bases that match TRBD1. CDR1 is LGHDT, CDR2 YNNKEL, per germline (reference sequence). The CDR3 has 18 amino acids. V lost 0 bases, J lost 1 base, and 8 bases stayed unmatched. The CDR3 sequence is CASSQDRRRTGTNEKLFF. The CDR3 region has the DNA TGTGCCAGCAGCCAAGATCGGCGGCGGACAGGAACTAATGAAAAACTGTTTTTT.

The rearrangement links TRBV19 to TRBJ1-6; D is ambiguous. The CDR3 extends over 15 amino acids. V lost 5 bases and J lost 9, with 17 bases in between. Germline V gene lookup returns CDR1 LNHDA and CDR2 SQIVND (reference sequence). CDR3 loop: CASSFGVEVGSPLHF. The CDR3 bases are TGTGCCAGTAGTTTCGGGGTGGAGGTAGGTTCACCCCTCCACTTT.